This record covers a single TCR beta chain. This sample is part of a study of blood T cells in healthy people across ages. About the research overall: Through template switching, about one barcoded beta molecule was captured per two T cells, as measured in model experiments.

Combining a sample-barcoded 5' primer with a J-beta primer mix, a second PCR ran for roughly 6 to 12 cycles. TCRdb itself ran the 5' RACE reads through MiXCR, one entry per CDR3 protein. This sample carries about 680,000 distinct CDR3 sequences, more than 40% of them seen once, and the ten largest clones take roughly 30%. The specimen was blood. This TCR derives from a woman aged 60-75 years in good health.

Here the CDR3 reads CASSYSSAGSYEQYF. In DNA form, the CDR3 reads TGTGCCAGCAGTTACTCTTCAGCGGGGTCATACGAGCAGTACTTC. This rearrangement joins TRBV6-2 or TRBV6-3 to TRBJ2-7, with TRBD2 matching over 7 bases. Germline V gives CDR1 MNHEY, CDR2 SVGEGT. V shed 0 bases, J shed 4 bases, and the junction held 6 bases outside the gene matches. The length of the CDR3 is 15 residues.